The present TCR beta chain was sequenced within a study of control samples from healthy donors and cancer patients. This clone was counted once. The V gene lost 5 bases and the J gene lost 4 bases, with 14 bases spanning the gap. The germline V gene encodes CDR1 LNHDA and CDR2 SQIVND (reference sequence). The CDR3 runs 14 residues. Data came from immunoSEQ multiplex PCR; TCRdb stores just in-frame clones and leaves some out. The repertoire consists of fewer than 200,000 clones, with approximately 86% occurring once and the leading ten covering roughly 5%. The chain employs TRBV19 and TRBJ1-1; D is uncertain. The sequence came from a woman under 40 in good health. Sequencing was done on a sample of blood. The CDR3 region has the DNA TGTGCCAGTAGTTTTGGGCGAGGTCCCACTGAAGCTTTCTTT. Translated, it gives CASSFGRGPTEAFF.